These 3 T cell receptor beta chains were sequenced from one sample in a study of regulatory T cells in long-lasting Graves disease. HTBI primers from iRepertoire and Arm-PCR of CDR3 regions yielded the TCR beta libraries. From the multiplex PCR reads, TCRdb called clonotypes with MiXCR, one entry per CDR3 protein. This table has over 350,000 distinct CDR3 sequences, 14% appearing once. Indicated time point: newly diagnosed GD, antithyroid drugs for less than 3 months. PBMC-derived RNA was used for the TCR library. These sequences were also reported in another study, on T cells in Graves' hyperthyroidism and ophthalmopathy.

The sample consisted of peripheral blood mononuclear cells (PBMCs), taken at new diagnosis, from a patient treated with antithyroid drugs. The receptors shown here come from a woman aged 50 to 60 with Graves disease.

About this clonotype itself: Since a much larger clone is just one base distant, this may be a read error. CDR3 loop: CASSGIKETQYF. In DNA form, the CDR3 reads TGTGCCAGTAGCGGGATAAAAGAGACCCAGTACTTC. The chain carries TRBV2 and TRBJ2-1, with 8 bases matching TRBD2. The DNA end is a closer match to TRBJ2-5, so the J assignment may be wrong. This CDR3 contains 12 residues. CDR1 is SNHLY and CDR2 is FYNNEI in the germline V gene.

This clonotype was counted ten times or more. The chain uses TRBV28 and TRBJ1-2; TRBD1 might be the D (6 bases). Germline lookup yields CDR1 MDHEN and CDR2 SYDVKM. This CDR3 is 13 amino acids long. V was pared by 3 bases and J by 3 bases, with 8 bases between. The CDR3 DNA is TGTGCCAGCAGTTTGGACAGATACTATGGCTACACCTTC. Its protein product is CASSLDRYYGYTF.

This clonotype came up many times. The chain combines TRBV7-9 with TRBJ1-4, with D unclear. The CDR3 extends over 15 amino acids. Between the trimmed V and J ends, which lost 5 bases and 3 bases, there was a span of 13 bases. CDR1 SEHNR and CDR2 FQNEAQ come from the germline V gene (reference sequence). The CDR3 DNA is TGTGCCAGCAGCCGGGATGGTTGGGCTAATGAAAAACTGTTTTTT. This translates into CASSRDGWANEKLFF.